Presented here are 31 T cell receptor beta chains from one specimen sequenced in a study of shared clonotypes between healthy human individuals. Here immunoSEQ multiplex PCR was the method, and the copy in TCRdb shows in-frame clones only, minus some. The table includes 90,000 to 130,000 clones, about 63% detected once. Source material: memory CD8+ T cells sorted from blood. Subset indicated: CD45RO+ cells pooled with CCR7-negative TemRA cells. All receptors come from a woman aged 30 to 39 in good health.

The CDR3 sequence is CASSQSGTSGPYNEQFF. As DNA, the CDR3 is TGCGCCAGCAGCCAATCCGGGACTAGCGGACCCTACAATGAGCAGTTCTTC. This sequence joins TRBV4-1 and TRBJ2-1; 11 bases align to TRBD2. Germline assignment: CDR1 MGHRA and CDR2 YSYEKL. V was pared by 2 bases and J by 2 bases, with 5 bases of the junction left unmatched. CDR3 length: 17 amino acids.

CDR3 loop: CASSSSGYTYNEQFF. The CDR3 DNA follows: TGCGCCAGCAGCTCGTCAGGGTATACCTACAATGAGCAGTTCTTC. V gene TRBV5-1 combines with J gene TRBJ2-1; D might be TRBD1 (5 bases). The CDR3 runs to 15 residues. V lost 3 bases to trimming and J lost 2 bases, with 12 bases between them. Germline V gene sequence: CDR1 SGHRS, CDR2 YFSETQ.

This clone has a single count. The chain uses TRBV27 and TRBJ2-7; 7 bases fit TRBD1. CDR3 size: 13 residues. Germline-derived CDR1 and CDR2 are MNHEY and SMNVEV (reference sequence). The V and J ends lost 9 bases and 6 bases, in that order; junction bases with no gene match: 11. The CDR3 DNA reads TGTGCCAGTAAGGGGGCCTCGGGTGCCGAGCAGTACTTC. Its translation is CASKGASGAEQYF.

This chain links TRBV25-1 with TRBJ1-2; TRBD1 might be the D (5 bases). Germline assignment: CDR1 MGHDK and CDR2 SYGVNS. Trimming cost V 6 bases and J 1 base, with 18 bases left between them. This CDR3 spans 16 amino acids. Here the CDR3 DNA reads TGTGCCAGCAGCACAATGGGGGGGAGAGATAACTATGGCTACACCTTC. Amino acids: CASSTMGGRDNYGYTF.

The V gene is TRBV5-6, the J gene TRBJ2-7; 9 positions agree with TRBD1. The CDR3 contains 15 residues. Germline values: CDR1 SGHDT, CDR2 YYEEEE. V lost 4 bases, J lost 4 bases, and 9 bases stayed unmatched. The CDR3 is CASSAGQGGGYEQYF. The CDR3 nucleotides are TGTGCCAGCAGCGCGGGACAGGGAGGGGGATACGAGCAGTACTTC.

The chain employs TRBV6-1 and TRBJ2-7; no clear D. The CDR3 covers 15 residues. CDR1 and CDR2 from the germline V gene are MNHNS and SASEGT. V dropped 0 bases and J dropped 2 bases, with 11 bases sitting between them. In DNA form, the CDR3 reads TGTGCCAGCAGTGAAGCGCCGTCCCAGGCCTACGAGCAGTACTTC. As protein: CASSEAPSQAYEQYF.

This clone was picked up one time. The gene calls are TRBV7-2 and TRBJ1-1, with a weak D call TRBD1 (5 bases). Between the trimmed V and J ends, which lost 6 bases and 4 bases, there was a span of 15 bases. CDR1 and CDR2 from the germline V gene are SGHTA and FQGNSA. CDR3 length: 14 residues. The CDR3 loop reads CASRRGGLGTEAFF. CDR3 nucleotides: TGTGCCAGCAGGCGTGGGGGTTTAGGCACTGAAGCTTTCTTT. The entire variable domain, with the rest obtained from reference TRBV7-2 and TRBJ1-1, is as follows: GAGVSQSPSNKVTEKGKDVELRCDPISGHTALYWYRQSLGQGLEFLIYFQGNSAPDKSGLPSDRFSAERTGGSVSTLTIQRTQQEDSAVYLCASRRGGLGTEAFFGQGTRLTVV.

A few counts support this clone. The chain couples TRBV5-5 to TRBJ1-5; possibly TRBD1 for D (5 bases). V lost 3 bases and J lost 7, with 14 bases in between. The CDR3 runs 14 residues. Germline V CDR1 and CDR2: SGHKS, YYEKEE (reference sequence). The DNA for the CDR3 is TGTGCCAGCAGCTCGTGGGACGGATTACAGCCCCAGCATTTT. Protein product: CASSSWDGLQPQHF.

This chain uses TRBV11-2 with TRBJ1-1; 8 positions match TRBD1. The CDR3 spans 16 residues. CDR1 and CDR2 from the germline V gene are SGHAT and FQNNGV. V shed 0 bases, J shed 0 bases, and the junction held 3 bases outside the gene matches. The CDR3 sequence: CASSLEGQAMNTEAFF. The CDR3 DNA is TGTGCCAGCAGCTTAGAGGGACAGGCGATGAACACTGAAGCTTTCTTT.

This clone came up a few times. The chain has TRBV6-5 and TRBJ2-7; no firm D call. The V gene's germline CDR1 is MNHEY and CDR2 SVGAGI. The V and J ends lost 5 bases and 3 bases respectively, with 14 bases between them. CDR3 length: 14 amino acids. CDR3: CASSSPDADYEQYF. The CDR3 DNA reads as TGTGCCAGCAGTAGCCCGGACGCGGACTACGAGCAGTACTTC.

V gene TRBV25-1 combines with J gene TRBJ2-7, with D unclear. Trimming removed 4 bases from V and 1 base from J, with 11 bases in between. The V gene's germline CDR1 is MGHDK and CDR2 SYGVNS. The CDR3 consists of 14 residues. CDR3 coding DNA: TGTGCCAGCAGTGGTGGGCCATCATCCTACGAGCAGTACTTC. Translation gives CASSGGPSSYEQYF.

This clone was counted only a few times. J is TRBJ2-7 and V is TRBV7-9; the D gene is possibly TRBD2 (6 bases). The CDR3 has 12 residues. V was shortened by 5 bases and J by 4 bases, with 9 bases between the two germline ends. Germline V gene lookup returns CDR1 SEHNR and CDR2 FQNEAQ (reference sequence). CDR3 residues: CASSVAGYEQYF. DNA for the CDR3: TGTGCCAGCAGCGTTGCGGGATACGAGCAGTACTTC.

Judged by abundance, this clone is large. The rearrangement uses TRBV29-1 and TRBJ1-2; D is ambiguous. This CDR3 region has 14 residues. CDR1 SQVTM and CDR2 ANQGSEA come from the germline V gene. V was pared by 2 bases and J by 1 base, with 11 bases between. CDR3 in DNA: TGCAGCGTTGAATCCCCGAGCAGTAACTATGGCTACACCTTC. Protein sequence: CSVESPSSNYGYTF.

The chain is built from TRBV18 and TRBJ1-1, with D perhaps TRBD1 (5 bases). The CDR3 is made up of 13 amino acids. Germline-derived CDR1 and CDR2 are KGHSH and LQKENI. V lost 4 bases and J lost 3, with 9 bases in between. CDR3 coding DNA: TGTGCCAGCTCACGGGGGGAGGACACTGAAGCTTTCTTT. Translated, it gives CASSRGEDTEAFF.

V and J are TRBV4-1 and TRBJ2-1; no clear D. Germline-derived CDR1 and CDR2 are MGHRA and YSYEKL. The V end was cut by 0 bases, the J end by 2 bases, with 11 bases between. This CDR3 contains 16 residues. The CDR3 loop reads CASSQEGTETYNEQFF. The CDR3 bases are TGCGCCAGCAGCCAAGAAGGTACGGAAACCTACAATGAGCAGTTCTTC.

This clone was seen a handful of times. V gene TRBV28 combines with J gene TRBJ2-6; 7 bases agree with TRBD1. CDR3 length: 17 residues. The junction had 5 bases not matched to a gene; V was cut back by 3 bases and J by 0 bases. Germline loops: CDR1 MDHEN, CDR2 SYDVKM. CDR3 DNA sequence: TGTGCCAGCAGTTTTGGGGACAGTGCCTCTGGGGCCAACGTCCTGACTTTC. Protein product: CASSFGDSASGANVLTF.

V usage is TRBV7-9 and J usage is TRBJ2-7; 10 bases align to TRBD1. The CDR3 sequence is 14 residues long. CDR1 is SEHNR, CDR2 FQNEAQ, per germline (reference sequence). Losses at the gene ends were 5 bases for V and 3 bases for J; bases not matched to a gene: 4. DNA for the CDR3: TGTGCCAGCAGCGGCCGGGACAGGGGCTACGAGCAGTACTTC. Its translation: CASSGRDRGYEQYF.

This clone was counted ten times or more. This chain uses TRBV4-2 with TRBJ2-7; D gene uncertain. CDR3 length: 13 amino acids. V gave up 4 bases and J gave up 7 bases, with 14 bases separating them. Germline CDR1 is LGHNA and CDR2 is YNFKEQ. The CDR3 protein is CASSRRLSAEQYF. CDR3 sequence (DNA): TGTGCCAGCAGCCGTCGACTGAGTGCGGAGCAGTACTTC.

This chain uses TRBV7-2 with TRBJ2-7, with D perhaps matching TRBD2 (5 bases). V shed 1 base and J shed 2 bases, with 15 bases lying between them. There are 16 residues in the CDR3. Per germline, CDR1 SGHTA and CDR2 FQGNSA. The CDR3: CASSLGWASWTYEQYF. CDR3 sequence (DNA): TGTGCCAGCAGCTTAGGATGGGCTAGCTGGACCTACGAGCAGTACTTC.

This chain links TRBV5-4 with TRBJ1-2; a weak D match, TRBD1 (5 bases). Trimming left V 4 bases short and J 8 bases short, with 18 bases between. The CDR3 runs to 14 residues. Germline V gene data show CDR1 as SGHNT and CDR2 as YYREEE (reference sequence). The CDR3 coding sequence is TGTGCCAGCAGCCCTGGGGGTCAGCGGAGGGGCTACACCTTC. It encodes CASSPGGQRRGYTF.

Turning to this clone: The same CDR3 can be traced to other DNA sequences in this sample. The J gene is TRBJ2-1, the V gene TRBV27, with D maybe TRBD2 (5 bases). Germline CDR1 MNHEY, CDR2 SMNVEV (reference sequence). The CDR3 is 14 residues long. V was cut by 5 bases and J by 6 bases, with 14 bases left in between. Here the CDR3 DNA reads TGTGCCAGCAGTCTAGGACTCCCCCCCAATGAGCAGTTCTTC. Its protein product is CASSLGLPPNEQFF.

This chain connects TRBV29-1 to TRBJ2-5; D gene uncertain. Near its end, the DNA agrees better with TRBJ2-7, so the J call may be wrong. The V gene's germline CDR1 is SQVTM and CDR2 ANQGSEA. The CDR3 contains 13 residues. The CDR3 protein is CSVEDTDSYEQYF. DNA of the CDR3: TGCAGCGTTGAAGATACGGATTCCTACGAGCAGTACTTC.

On this clone: At the DNA level, this CDR3 is encoded by other sequences in the same sample as well. The V gene is TRBV9, the J gene TRBJ2-2; D possibly corresponds to TRBD2 (5 bases). V was pared by 4 bases and J by 4 bases, with 8 bases between. Germline-derived CDR1 and CDR2 are SGDLS and YYNGEE. This CDR3 comprises 13 residues. This CDR3 reads CASSFGGTGELFF. The CDR3 region has the DNA TGTGCCAGCAGCTTCGGAGGCACCGGGGAGCTGTTTTTT.

The DNA for the CDR3 is TGTGCCAGCAGTTACTCGATGAACAGGAACACCGGGGAGCTGTTTTTT. Translation: CASSYSMNRNTGELFF. V usage is TRBV6-5 and J usage is TRBJ2-2; D not resolved. With 0 bases removed from V and 1 base from J, the gap between germline ends came to 9 bases. Germline CDR1 is MNHEY and CDR2 is SVGAGI. The CDR3 totals 16 residues.

V and J are TRBV7-9 and TRBJ1-4; no definite D call. From germline, CDR1 is SEHNR and CDR2 FQNEAQ (reference sequence). The V gene lost 0 bases and the J gene lost 7 bases, with 15 bases spanning the gap. This CDR3 contains 16 residues. The CDR3 sequence: CASSLARAPRGEKLFF. The CDR3 DNA follows: TGTGCCAGCAGCTTAGCGCGGGCACCTCGGGGTGAAAAACTGTTTTTT.

Only a few counts were recorded for this clone. V is TRBV6-1 and J is TRBJ2-2, with 11 bases lining up with TRBD2. The CDR3 contains 14 residues. V trimming: 10 bases; J trimming: 5 bases; junction bases outside the gene matches: 6. CDR1 and CDR2 from the germline V gene are MNHNS and SASEGT. CDR3 sequence (DNA): TGTGCCACCTTACTAGCGGGAGAAACCGGGGAGCTGTTTTTT. Its translation is CATLLAGETGELFF.

The chain uses TRBV6-6 and TRBJ2-3; D is tentatively TRBD1 or TRBD2 (6 bases each). This CDR3 is built from 15 residues. CDR1 MNHNY and CDR2 SVGAGI come from the germline V gene (reference sequence). Trimming removed 6 bases from V and 0 bases from J, with 13 bases in between. The CDR3 here is CASRGLQGSTDTQYF. The CDR3 DNA follows: TGTGCCAGCAGAGGACTACAGGGTAGCACAGATACGCAGTATTTT.

This clone was detected a few times. The chain employs TRBV4-1 and TRBJ1-1; D might be TRBD1 (5 bases). CDR1 and CDR2 (germline): MGHRA, YSYEKL. V was shortened by 7 bases and J by 4 bases, with 13 bases between the two germline ends. The CDR3 consists of 13 residues. This CDR3 reads CASTAGGSTEAFF. In DNA form, the CDR3 reads TGCGCCAGCACTGCTGGGGGTTCCACTGAAGCTTTCTTT.

The J gene is TRBJ2-7, the V gene TRBV6-4; possibly TRBD2 for D (6 bases). The CDR3 is 15 residues long. V was clipped by 6 bases and J by 5 bases, with 20 bases between them. The germline V gene has CDR1 MRHNA and CDR2 SNTAGT. CDR3 coding DNA: TGTGCCAGCAGCGAAGGGGCTGACGGGAGCCACGAGCAGTACTTC. Encoded protein: CASSEGADGSHEQYF.

In this sample, this clone turned up many times. The CDR3 DNA sequence: TGTGCCAGCAGCTTAGGGGATTATGGCTACACCTTC. This encodes CASSLGDYGYTF. The gene calls are TRBV11-2 and TRBJ1-2; D remains ambiguous. The length of the CDR3 is 12 residues. Germline CDR1 and CDR2: SGHAT and FQNNGV. V was shortened by 1 base and J by 5 bases, with 5 bases between the two germline ends.

This clone was seen only a few times. The V call is TRBV29-1, the J call TRBJ1-2; 8 bases fit TRBD1. The CDR3 totals 12 residues. The V and J ends lost 7 bases and 4 bases, in that order; junction bases with no gene match: 5. Germline CDR1 and CDR2: SQVTM and ANQGSEA. The CDR3: CSGDRGVYGYTF. Written as DNA, the CDR3 is TGCAGCGGCGACAGGGGTGTCTATGGCTACACCTTC.